Each of the 24 T cell receptor beta chains below was sequenced from the same sample in a study of CD8 T cells in Susac syndrome (dated by TCRdb to between 2018 and 2021). The receptor library was made with the immunoSEQ multiplex PCR assay. RNA was extracted using the RNeasy kit, and roughly 0.5 to 1 ug of the RNA was reverse transcribed with random hexamers. TCRdb redid the processing of the public reads, applying fastp at Q25 and MiXCR, and retained in-frame beta chains. Rows with one shared CDR3 protein collapse into an entry with the most common genes and DNA. The sample table contains about 140,000 distinct CDR3 sequences; only one count was recorded for 95% of them. The ten top clones hold roughly 0.15% of the sample. Sequencing was done on a sample of CD4+ T cells from PBMCs. The source is a human donor with Susac syndrome.

The chain employs TRBV30 and TRBJ1-5; D gene uncertain. The CDR3 is 14 amino acids. V lost 0 bases and J 3 bases, leaving 9 bases between the germline ends. Germline assignment: CDR1 GTSNPN and CDR2 SVGIG (reference sequence). The CDR3: CAWSVRPNNQPQHF. CDR3 DNA sequence: TGTGCCTGGAGTGTACGGCCGAACAATCAGCCCCAGCATTTT.

This sequence joins TRBV3-1 and TRBJ1-1, with D unresolved. CDR3 length: 14 amino acids. Germline values: CDR1 LGHDT, CDR2 YNNKEL (reference sequence). V was trimmed by 3 bases and J by 7 bases, leaving 15 bases between them. The CDR3 sequence is CASSQSYGKIEAFF. The CDR3 coding sequence is TGTGCCAGCAGCCAGAGTTATGGGAAAATTGAAGCTTTCTTT. The variable domain in full, with the rest retrieved from reference TRBV3-1 and TRBJ1-1, is DTAVSQTPKYLVTQMGNDKSIKCEQNLGHDTMYWYKQDSKKFLKIMFSYNNKELIINETVPNRFSPKSPDKAHLNLHINSLELGDSAVYFCASSQSYGKIEAFFGQGTRLTVV.

This chain uses TRBV29-1 with TRBJ1-2; the match to TRBD1 covers 8 bases. This CDR3 contains 13 residues. Per germline, CDR1 SQVTM and CDR2 ANQGSEA. V was clipped by 7 bases and J by 5 bases; unmatched bases: 9. CDR3 in DNA: TGCAGCGCAAGACAGGGGAGTGGGTATGGCTACACCTTC. Amino acids: CSARQGSGYGYTF.

The chain couples TRBV27 to TRBJ2-6; D is perhaps TRBD1 (6 bases). Trimming pared 6 bases from V and 2 bases from J, leaving 11 bases between. The CDR3 has 15 residues. The V gene's germline CDR1 is MNHEY and CDR2 SMNVEV (reference sequence). CDR3 sequence reads: CASRFPGAGANVLTF. The CDR3 bases are TGTGCCAGCAGATTCCCAGGGGCTGGGGCCAACGTCCTGACTTTC.

The chain employs TRBV7-9 and TRBJ2-1; D remains ambiguous. Germline CDR1 is SEHNR and CDR2 is FQNEAQ (reference sequence). Trimming stripped 5 bases from V and 8 bases from J, with 10 bases between. CDR3 size: 12 residues. DNA for the CDR3: TGTGCCAGCAGCAAAAAGCTATATGAGCAGTTCTTC. It encodes CASSKKLYEQFF.

The chain carries TRBV15 and TRBJ1-1; D perhaps matches TRBD1 (5 bases). CDR1 LNHNV and CDR2 YYDKDF come from the germline V gene (reference sequence). V lost 3 bases, J lost 4 bases, and 18 bases lay in between. The CDR3 is 16 amino acids. CDR3 sequence: CATSRARALRGTEAFF. The DNA for the CDR3 is TGTGCCACCAGCAGGGCCAGGGCCCTCCGCGGCACTGAAGCTTTCTTT.

The chain is built from TRBV7-2 and TRBJ2-7, with TRBD2 matching 7 bases. CDR3 size: 12 residues. Losses at the gene ends were 5 bases for V and 9 bases for J; bases not matched to a gene: 7. CDR1 is SGHTA, CDR2 FQGNSA, per germline. CDR3 bases: TGTGCCAGCAGCCTATACACGGGGGGGCAGTACTTC. Amino acids: CASSLYTGGQYF.

A single count supports this clonotype. The chain carries TRBV12-3 or TRBV12-4 and TRBJ1-2, with D possibly TRBD1 on 5 matching bases. Trimming stripped 3 bases from V and 4 bases from J, with 15 bases between. The CDR3 has 15 amino acids. CDR3 region: CASSFRDPIFYGYTF. The CDR3 coding sequence is TGTGCCAGCAGTTTCCGGGACCCAATTTTCTATGGCTACACCTTC.

The chain couples TRBV29-1 to TRBJ1-5; D is ambiguous. The CDR3 extends over 12 amino acids. Germline V CDR1 and CDR2: SQVTM, ANQGSEA. Trimming cost V 5 bases and J 3 bases, with 8 bases left between them. DNA for the CDR3: TGCAGCGTTCGAGATTTCAATCAGCCCCAGCATTTT. As protein: CSVRDFNQPQHF.

The J gene is TRBJ1-1, the V gene TRBV30, with no clear D. V lost 2 bases, J lost 1 base, and 11 bases lay in between. The CDR3 is made up of 14 amino acids. Germline V gene sequence: CDR1 GTSNPN, CDR2 SVGIG (reference sequence). CDR3: CAWSPGLKNTEAFF. CDR3 nucleotide sequence: TGTGCCTGGAGTCCTGGCCTGAAGAACACTGAAGCTTTCTTT.

The chain joins TRBV3-1 to TRBJ2-7; D might be TRBD1 or TRBD2, each matching 7 bases. The germline V and J ends were trimmed by 1 base and 3 bases, with 19 bases remaining between them. The germline gives CDR1 LGHDT, CDR2 YNNKEL (reference sequence). CDR3 length equals 17 residues. The CDR3 DNA reads as TGTGCCAGCAGCCAAGTCGGTAGGGAGGGGGCGGGCTACGAGCAGTACTTC. Protein product: CASSQVGREGAGYEQYF.

This chain connects TRBV6-5 to TRBJ2-5, with TRBD1 as a possible D gene (5 bases). Trimming cost V 6 bases and J 4 bases, with 12 bases left between them. From germline, CDR1 is MNHEY and CDR2 SVGAGI. The CDR3 is 13 residues long. CDR3 DNA sequence: TGTGCCAGCAGCTCAGGGTACGGAGAGACCCAGTACTTC. Encoded protein: CASSSGYGETQYF.

The V gene is TRBV20-1, the J gene TRBJ1-1; TRBD1 is a possible D gene (5 bases). CDR3 length: 12 residues. Trimming stripped 7 bases from V and 4 bases from J, with 13 bases between. CDR1 and CDR2 from the germline V gene are DFQATT and SNEGSKA (reference sequence). The CDR3 DNA reads TGCAGTGTGTCAGGGTTGGGCACTGAAGCTTTCTTT. Translated: CSVSGLGTEAFF.

This chain connects TRBV5-6 to TRBJ1-4; D perhaps matches TRBD1 (5 bases). The CDR3 is made up of 13 amino acids. Germline V CDR1 and CDR2: SGHDT, YYEEEE. V was shortened by 1 base and J by 6 bases, with 7 bases between the two germline ends. CDR3 in DNA: TGTGCCAGCAGCTTGAGGGGAGATGAAAAACTGTTTTTT. Protein sequence: CASSLRGDEKLFF.

The gene calls are TRBV28 and TRBJ2-1; 12 bases match TRBD2. The CDR3 has 14 amino acids. Trimming cost V 6 bases and J 7 bases; bases outside gene matches: 4. CDR1 and CDR2 from the germline V gene are MDHEN and SYDVKM. The CDR3 region is CASRRTSGENEQFF. The CDR3 region has the DNA TGTGCCAGCAGGAGGACTAGCGGGGAGAATGAGCAGTTCTTC.

This clonotype was seen just once. V is TRBV18 and J is TRBJ1-1; D is uncertain. This CDR3 spans 15 amino acids. CDR1 KGHSH and CDR2 LQKENI come from the germline V gene. The V end was cut by 3 bases, the J end by 10 bases, with 21 bases between. The CDR3 region has the DNA TGTGCCAGCTCACCTTCTCAAGGAGGACCGAGGGTAGCTTTCTTT. Amino acid sequence: CASSPSQGGPRVAFF. The full variable domain, with the rest looked up from reference TRBV18 and TRBJ1-1, is NAGVMQNPRHLVRRRGQEARLRCSPMKGHSHVYWYRQLPEEGLKFMVYLQKENIIDESGMPKERFSAEFPKEGPSILRIQQVVRGDSAAYFCASSPSQGGPRVAFFGQGTRLTVV.

This clonotype was found once. This chain links TRBV7-8 with TRBJ2-3; 8 positions agree with TRBD2. V was pared by 5 bases and J by 8 bases, with 9 bases of the junction left unmatched. The CDR3 totals 14 residues. CDR1 SGHVS and CDR2 FQNEAQ come from the germline V gene. Here the CDR3 reads CASSPGLAGGTQYF. The CDR3 bases are TGTGCCAGCAGCCCCGGACTAGCCGGAGGTACGCAGTATTTT.

The chain employs TRBV14 and TRBJ1-6; D remains unclear. The CDR3 consists of 16 residues. V lost 4 bases and J lost 0, with 10 bases in between. Looked up from germline, CDR1 is SGHDN and CDR2 is FVKESK. CDR3 in DNA: TGTGCCAGCAGCCCCGGGCGGAGCTCCTATAATTCACCCCTCCACTTT. Translated: CASSPGRSSYNSPLHF.

This sequence joins TRBV20-1 and TRBJ2-3, with D perhaps given as TRBD1 or TRBD2 (5 bases each). CDR1 and CDR2 from the germline V gene are DFQATT and SNEGSKA (reference sequence). Trimming pared 1 base from V and 4 bases from J, leaving 15 bases between. The CDR3 sequence is 15 residues long. The CDR3 loop reads CSARVARGLSDTQYF. CDR3 nucleotide sequence: TGCAGTGCTAGAGTCGCGAGGGGTTTGTCAGATACGCAGTATTTT.

The chain recombines TRBV5-6 with TRBJ1-1; D gene ambiguous. In germline, CDR1 is SGHDT, CDR2 YYEEEE. The CDR3 runs 14 residues. V gave up 4 bases and J gave up 5 bases, with 15 bases separating them. CDR3: CASSVVPDGTEAFF. The CDR3 DNA sequence: TGTGCCAGCAGCGTTGTTCCGGATGGGACTGAAGCTTTCTTT.

The rearrangement links TRBV9 to TRBJ2-1; 9 bases map to TRBD2. CDR1 and CDR2 from the germline V gene are SGDLS and YYNGEE. V shed 0 bases, J shed 9 bases, and the junction held 4 bases outside the gene matches. This CDR3 is 14 amino acids long. For the CDR3, the DNA is TGTGCCAGCAGCGTAGCTCCAGCGGGAGGTGAGCAGTTCTTC. Translating it yields CASSVAPAGGEQFF.

CDR3 nucleotides: TGTGCCTGGGCCCACTGGACAGGGTTGCGTCAAGAGACCCAGTACTTC. Protein sequence: CAWAHWTGLRQETQYF. The chain recombines TRBV30 with TRBJ2-5; 8 bases are shared with TRBD1. The CDR3 contains 16 residues. V lost 5 bases, J lost 2 bases, and 13 bases stayed unmatched. Per germline, CDR1 GTSNPN and CDR2 SVGIG (reference sequence).

The chain couples TRBV28 to TRBJ2-7, with 10 bases aligning to TRBD2. Germline values: CDR1 MDHEN, CDR2 SYDVKM. CDR3 length: 16 residues. The J segment lost 6 bases and the V segment lost 1 base, leaving 9 bases of the junction unmatched. CDR3 bases: TGTGCCAGCAGTTTATCGTCACTAGCGGGGCCCTTCGAGCAGTACTTC. Its translation is CASSLSSLAGPFEQYF. The complete variable domain, with remaining parts taken from reference TRBV28 and TRBJ2-7, reads DVKVTQSSRYLVKRTGEKVFLECVQDMDHENMFWYRQDPGLGLRLIYFSYDVKMKEKGDIPEGYSVSREKKERFSLILESASTNQTSMYLCASSLSSLAGPFEQYFGPGTRLTVT.

This clonotype appeared a few times. The genes are TRBV20-1 and TRBJ2-3; the D is unclear. This CDR3 contains 11 residues. Germline V gene sequence: CDR1 DFQATT, CDR2 SNEGSKA (reference sequence). Trimming left V 3 bases short and J 1 base short, with 2 bases between. The DNA for the CDR3 is TGCAGTGCTAGTGGCACAGATACGCAGTATTTT. It codes for CSASGTDTQYF.